Each of the 23 T cell receptor beta chains below was sequenced from the same sample in a study of shared clonotypes between healthy human individuals. The data were produced by immunoSEQ multiplex PCR, yet TCRdb's version contains in-frame clones alone and is incomplete. The sample yields about 2.4 million clones, over 85% seen once. Sequenced input: naive CD4+ T cells from PBMCs. This sample's subset: CD45RA+ positively selected. These receptors were taken from a man younger than 35 in good health. Some clones in this sample may be carry-over from other donors' samples.

The chain recombines TRBV2 with TRBJ2-5; the match to TRBD1 covers 7 bases. J was trimmed by 1 base and V by 6 bases; bases with no gene match: 5. The CDR3 consists of 14 residues. Per germline, CDR1 SNHLY and CDR2 FYNNEI. CDR3 residues: CASRKDRSQETQYF. The CDR3 nucleotides read TGTGCCAGCAGAAAGGACAGGTCCCAAGAGACCCAGTACTTC.

The rearrangement joins TRBV18 to TRBJ1-1; D is perhaps TRBD1 (5 bases). CDR3 length equals 14 residues. CDR1 and CDR2 from the germline V gene are KGHSH and LQKENI. Trimming stripped 3 bases from V and 5 bases from J, with 13 bases between. CDR3 sequence: CASSPYNSGTEAFF. CDR3 DNA sequence: TGTGCCAGCTCACCTTACAATTCAGGGACTGAAGCTTTCTTT. Based on the CDR3 plus reference TRBV18 and TRBJ1-1, the full variable domain is NAGVMQNPRHLVRRRGQEARLRCSPMKGHSHVYWYRQLPEEGLKFMVYLQKENIIDESGMPKERFSAEFPKEGPSILRIQQVVRGDSAAYFCASSPYNSGTEAFFGQGTRLTVV.

The V and J genes are TRBV7-8 and TRBJ2-7; D is undetermined. V lost 1 base, J lost 3 bases, and 4 bases lay in between. This CDR3 has 12 residues. Germline values: CDR1 SGHVS, CDR2 FQNEAQ. This CDR3 reads CASSLGVYEQYF. CDR3 in DNA: TGTGCCAGCAGCTTAGGTGTCTACGAGCAGTACTTC.

In its sample, this clone was seen a few times. The rearrangement uses TRBV9 and TRBJ1-2; D is undetermined. Germline CDR1 is SGDLS and CDR2 is YYNGEE. Trimming took 6 bases from V and 2 from J, leaving 5 bases between them. The CDR3 has 11 amino acids. The CDR3: CASNGNYGYTF. CDR3 in DNA: TGTGCCAGCAACGGAAACTATGGCTACACCTTC.

The CDR3 DNA reads as TGCGCCAGCAGCTTGGGGGGGACGGACCGAAGTTCCAACGTCCTGACTTTC. This sequence encodes CASSLGGTDRSSNVLTF. The chain couples TRBV5-1 to TRBJ2-6; either TRBD1 or TRBD2 may supply D (5 bases each). Germline CDR1 reads SGHRS; CDR2 reads YFSETQ. The CDR3 runs to 17 residues. The germline V and J ends were trimmed by 0 bases and 8 bases, with 18 bases remaining between them.

The rearrangement links TRBV5-4 to TRBJ2-2; D possibly corresponds to TRBD1 (5 bases). Germline V CDR1 and CDR2: SGHNT, YYREEE (reference sequence). The CDR3 contains 16 residues. V shed 5 bases and J shed 1 base, with 15 bases lying between them. Here the CDR3 reads CASSLRPTGNTGELFF. The DNA for the CDR3 is TGTGCCAGCAGTCTACGACCAACAGGGAACACCGGGGAGCTGTTTTTT.

V usage is TRBV10-3 and J usage is TRBJ1-2; 12 nucleotides match TRBD1. Germline values: CDR1 ENHRY, CDR2 SYGVKD. Trimming at V came to 8 bases and at J to 8 bases, leaving 9 bases not matched to a gene. The length of the CDR3 is 14 residues. DNA for the CDR3: TGTGCCATCGGAGCCGGGACAGGGGGCCGCGGCTACACCTTC. Residues: CAIGAGTGGRGYTF.

The chain recombines TRBV28 with TRBJ2-3, with D tentatively TRBD1 (5 bases). The germline V and J ends were trimmed by 5 bases and 1 base, with 7 bases remaining between them. CDR3 length: 13 residues. CDR1 is MDHEN, CDR2 SYDVKM, per germline. The CDR3: CASSKTGTDTQYF. CDR3 bases: TGTGCCAGCAGTAAGACAGGCACAGATACGCAGTATTTT. The variable domain in full, completed from reference TRBV28 and TRBJ2-3, reads DVKVTQSSRYLVKRTGEKVFLECVQDMDHENMFWYRQDPGLGLRLIYFSYDVKMKEKGDIPEGYSVSREKKERFSLILESASTNQTSMYLCASSKTGTDTQYFGPGTRLTVL.

The chain has TRBV7-6 and TRBJ1-3; 7 bases align to TRBD1. Unmatched junction bases numbered 10, after V lost 5 bases and J lost 0 bases. This CDR3 has 17 amino acids. Per the germline V gene, CDR1 is SGHVS and CDR2 is FNYEAQ. The chain's CDR3 is CASSLGQDRYSGNTIYF. Written as DNA, the CDR3 is TGTGCCAGCAGCCTCGGACAGGATCGGTACTCTGGAAACACCATATATTTT.

The V and J genes are TRBV29-1 and TRBJ2-7; 7 nucleotides line up with TRBD2. This CDR3 has 16 amino acids. With V trimmed by 3 bases and J by 5 bases, 16 bases remained unmatched. From germline, CDR1 is SQVTM and CDR2 ANQGSEA. The CDR3 protein is CSVDRLGGEGRDEQYF. CDR3 sequence (DNA): TGCAGCGTTGATAGGCTCGGAGGGGAGGGCCGCGACGAGCAGTACTTC.

The chain combines TRBV23-1 with TRBJ2-1, with 9 positions matching TRBD1. TRBV23-1 carries the ORF label, with uncertain function. Trimming removed 0 bases from V and 5 bases from J; junction bases left unmatched: 5. The CDR3 has 16 amino acids. CDR3 amino acids: CASSQSHRGPNNEQFF. For the CDR3, the DNA is TGCGCCAGCAGTCAATCGCACAGGGGGCCCAACAATGAGCAGTTCTTC.

This rearrangement joins TRBV6-4 to TRBJ1-2, with D uncertain. The CDR3 runs 13 residues. Germline CDR1 is MRHNA and CDR2 is SNTAGT. Trimming removed 6 bases at V and 2 bases at J, with 10 bases between. In nucleotides, the CDR3 is TGTGCCAGCAGCGCGGACGGGAACTATGGCTACACCTTC. This gives the protein CASSADGNYGYTF.

This chain uses TRBV5-1 with TRBJ1-1, with D tentatively TRBD1 (5 bases). V was shortened by 4 bases and J by 2 bases, with 15 bases between the two germline ends. Germline V gene data show CDR1 as SGHRS and CDR2 as YFSETQ. This CDR3 is built from 15 residues. The CDR3 loop reads CASSPLVGGNTEAFF. The DNA for the CDR3 is TGCGCCAGCAGCCCATTAGTTGGGGGAAACACTGAAGCTTTCTTT.

V and J are TRBV5-5 and TRBJ1-1; TRBD1 matches at 8 bases. This CDR3 spans 14 amino acids. CDR1 is SGHKS and CDR2 is YYEKEE in the germline V gene (reference sequence). The V segment lost 3 bases and the J segment 4 bases; nucleotides outside the gene matches: 5. In DNA form, the CDR3 reads TGTGCCAGCAGCTCGGACAGGGTGAGCACTGAAGCTTTCTTT. As protein: CASSSDRVSTEAFF.

This chain links TRBV9 with TRBJ2-1, with D perhaps matching TRBD2 (5 bases). Between the trimmed V and J ends, which lost 3 bases and 9 bases, there was a span of 13 bases. The germline CDR1 and CDR2 sequences are SGDLS and YYNGEE. The CDR3 has 13 residues. CDR3 in DNA: TGTGCCAGCAGCGCGAGGGATGGGAGTGAGCAGTTCTTC. It yields the protein CASSARDGSEQFF.

The chain uses TRBV11-2 and TRBJ2-7; no clear D. The CDR3 has 15 residues. Germline loops: CDR1 SGHAT, CDR2 FQNNGV. Between the trimmed V and J ends, which lost 0 bases and 0 bases, there was a span of 9 bases. The CDR3 nucleotides read TGTGCCAGCAGCTTAGAAGGCAGTAGCTCCTACGAGCAGTACTTC. This sequence encodes CASSLEGSSSYEQYF.

This clone was recorded only once. The V gene is TRBV10-3, the J gene TRBJ1-1; D ambiguous. The CDR3 totals 12 residues. Trimming took off 0 bases at V and 5 bases at J, with 4 bases between the two ends. Germline values: CDR1 ENHRY, CDR2 SYGVKD. The CDR3 reads CAISESRTEAFF. In nucleotides, the CDR3 is TGTGCCATCAGTGAGTCCAGGACTGAAGCTTTCTTT.

The J gene is TRBJ2-1, the V gene TRBV2, with 8 nucleotides matching TRBD2. Germline CDR1 reads SNHLY; CDR2 reads FYNNEI. With 6 bases clipped from V and 8 bases from J, the junction kept 6 bases outside the gene matches. The CDR3 is 13 residues long. The DNA of the CDR3 is TGTGCCAGCAGCACCGGGACTAGTCATGAGCAGTTCTTC. Translated, it gives CASSTGTSHEQFF.

The rearrangement uses TRBV5-4 and TRBJ2-7, with 10 bases fitting TRBD1. Trimming removed 3 bases from V and 2 bases from J; junction bases left unmatched: 8. Germline CDR1 and CDR2: SGHNT and YYREEE (reference sequence). The CDR3 extends over 16 amino acids. The CDR3 coding sequence is TGTGCCAGCAGCTGGGGTACCGGGACAGGGGCCTACGAGCAGTACTTC. Protein sequence: CASSWGTGTGAYEQYF.

This chain links TRBV7-2 with TRBJ1-3, with D maybe TRBD1 (6 bases). CDR1 is SGHTA and CDR2 is FQGNSA in the germline V gene. V was clipped by 3 bases and J by 0 bases, with 12 bases between them. The CDR3 sequence is 16 residues long. The CDR3 here is CASSFGTYHSGNTIYF. CDR3 sequence (DNA): TGTGCCAGCAGCTTTGGGACATACCACTCTGGAAACACCATATATTTT.

The chain recombines TRBV29-1 with TRBJ2-7; no definite D call. V was trimmed by 7 bases and J by 0 bases, leaving 7 bases between them. Germline V gene sequence: CDR1 SQVTM, CDR2 ANQGSEA. The CDR3 is 11 residues long. CDR3 amino acids: CSATASYEQYF. The CDR3 DNA is TGCAGCGCAACAGCCTCCTACGAGCAGTACTTC.

For this clone: Distinct nucleotide sequences in the sample also encode this CDR3. The rearrangement joins TRBV6-5 to TRBJ1-3; 11 bases are shared with TRBD1. The CDR3 totals 14 residues. Germline trimming cut 6 bases from V and 5 bases from J; bases unmatched to any gene: 3. Germline V CDR1 and CDR2: MNHEY, SVGAGI. The CDR3 DNA reads TGTGCCAGCAGCCCGGACAGGGGGCGAAACACCATATATTTT. This sequence encodes CASSPDRGRNTIYF.

The V call is TRBV4-3, the J call TRBJ2-6, with 8 bases that match TRBD1. This CDR3 has 20 residues. Germline V gene sequence: CDR1 LGHNA, CDR2 YSLEER. V was pared by 1 base and J by 0 bases, with 11 bases of the junction left unmatched. CDR3 DNA sequence: TGCGCCAGCAGCCAAGCGCTCCCGGGACAGGCCCGCTCTGGGGCCAACGTCCTGACTTTC. This translates into CASSQALPGQARSGANVLTF.